What follows are 28 T cell receptor beta chains derived from one specimen sequenced in a study of T cells after yellow fever vaccination (dated by TCRdb to the late 2010s). The library was produced with 5' RACE. Sequencing instrument: Illumina HiSeq 2500. Clones were called with MiXCR by TCRdb after fastp trimmed the public reads at Q25, and only in-frame beta chains were retained. Rows with a matching CDR3 protein are joined into one entry that keeps the most common DNA and genes. The sample profile shows 100,000 to 150,000 distinct CDR3 sequences; under 8.5% of them were found once. Of the sample, roughly 2.5% falls within the top ten clones. According to the study, the label for this sample's treatment or condition signals: live attenuated yellow fever vaccine strain. The material was CD4+ T cells sorted from PBMCs, obtained around 10 days after the first yellow fever vaccination. These receptors were taken from a young man who received the YFV17D yellow fever vaccine.

The table lists this clonotype with many counts. The chain links TRBV20-1 to TRBJ2-7; 8 nucleotides align to TRBD1. CDR1 DFQATT and CDR2 SNEGSKA come from the germline V gene (reference sequence). Trimming cost V 5 bases and J 3 bases; bases outside gene matches: 6. CDR3 length: 13 residues. The CDR3 bases are TGCAGTGCTTCGGGACAGGCTTACTACGAGCAGTACTTC. Its protein is CSASGQAYYEQYF.

This clonotype was detected many times. The chain is built from TRBV5-1 and TRBJ1-2; no firm D call. The V gene's germline CDR1 is SGHRS and CDR2 YFSETQ. Between the trimmed V and J ends, which lost 0 bases and 8 bases, there was a span of 14 bases. The CDR3 sequence is 14 residues long. This CDR3 is CASSLEAGWQGYTF. The CDR3 DNA reads TGCGCCAGCAGCTTGGAGGCGGGTTGGCAAGGCTACACCTTC.

This clonotype was recorded many times. The chain has TRBV5-1 and TRBJ2-1; D may correspond to TRBD1 or TRBD2 (5 bases each). Germline V CDR1 and CDR2: SGHRS, YFSETQ. V was clipped by 0 bases and J by 6 bases, with 10 bases between them. This CDR3 has 14 amino acids. As DNA, the CDR3 is TGCGCCAGCAGCTTGGTATCTGGGGGCAATGAGCAGTTCTTC. This codes for CASSLVSGGNEQFF. The whole variable domain, remainder taken from reference TRBV5-1 and TRBJ2-1, is KAGVTQTPRYLIKTRGQQVTLSCSPISGHRSVSWYQQTPGQGLQFLFEYFSETQRNKGNFPGRFSGRQFSNSRSEMNVSTLELGDSALYLCASSLVSGGNEQFFGPGTRLTVL.

In this sample, this clonotype turned up a few times. The chain couples TRBV7-2 to TRBJ2-3, with TRBD2 identical over 11 bases. From germline, CDR1 is SGHTA and CDR2 FQGNSA. The CDR3 loop spans 15 amino acids. V shed 5 bases, J shed 5 bases, and the junction held 6 bases outside the gene matches. This CDR3 reads CASSMIAGGGDTQYF. In nucleotides, the CDR3 is TGTGCCAGCAGCATGATAGCGGGGGGGGGAGATACGCAGTATTTT.

This clonotype was observed many times. The chain uses TRBV12-3 or TRBV12-4 and TRBJ1-5; D is perhaps TRBD1 (5 bases). Trimming pared 5 bases from V and 5 bases from J, leaving 19 bases between. CDR3 size: 16 residues. Here the CDR3 reads CASSPQGRSRYQPQHF. CDR3 in DNA: TGTGCCAGCAGTCCCCAGGGACGGAGCCGATATCAGCCCCAGCATTTT.

This clonotype was detected many times. The chain links TRBV3-1 to TRBJ1-2, with unresolved D. Trimming left V 1 base short and J 4 bases short, with 16 bases between. This CDR3 region has 16 residues. The germline gives CDR1 LGHDT, CDR2 YNNKEL (reference sequence). The CDR3 reads CASSQVAIGPLYGYTF. The CDR3 region has the DNA TGTGCCAGCAGCCAAGTTGCGATAGGCCCGCTCTATGGCTACACCTTC.

Concerning this clonotype itself: A much larger clone is a single base away; this may be a read error. The gene calls are TRBV20-1 and TRBJ1-5; D is ambiguous. CDR1 and CDR2 (germline): DFQATT, SNEGSKA (reference sequence). The V end lost 6 bases, the J end lost 4 bases, and 13 bases lay between the germline ends. This CDR3 is 13 amino acids long. CDR3 amino acids: CSAEAVYNQPQHF. CDR3 nucleotide sequence: TGCAGTGCCGAGGCGGTGTATAATCAGCCCCAGCATTTT.

Here the CDR3 reads CASTPTLNTEAFF. The CDR3 nucleotides read TGTGCCAGCACTCCGACACTGAACACTGAAGCTTTCTTT. The V and J genes are TRBV12-3 or TRBV12-4 and TRBJ1-1; D gene unclear. Deletions cut 7 bases from V and 0 bases from J, with 9 bases between. The CDR3 is 13 amino acids.

This clonotype appeared many times. The chain is built from TRBV24-1 and TRBJ2-5; the match to TRBD1 covers 9 bases. CDR1 is KGHDR and CDR2 is SFDVKD in the germline V gene. The length of the CDR3 is 16 residues. V lost 3 bases to trimming and J lost 5 bases; unmatched junction nucleotides: 9. CDR3 in amino acids: CATSDASTGTGETQYF. The CDR3 DNA sequence: TGTGCCACCAGTGATGCGTCGACCGGGACAGGGGAGACCCAGTACTTC.

This clonotype was counted only a few times. This sequence joins TRBV19 and TRBJ2-6, with D possibly matching TRBD1 (5 bases). The CDR3 covers 14 residues. The germline CDR1 and CDR2 sequences are LNHDA and SQIVND (reference sequence). V was cut by 11 bases and J by 2 bases, with 13 bases left in between. As DNA, the CDR3 is TGTGCCTCGGGCCCCAGGGCTGGGGCCAACGTCCTGACTTTC. Protein sequence: CASGPRAGANVLTF.

This clonotype was counted at least ten times. The chain employs TRBV7-9 and TRBJ2-3; the match to TRBD2 covers 8 bases. CDR3 size: 15 residues. V trimming: 3 bases; J trimming: 5 bases; junction bases outside the gene matches: 7. CDR1 and CDR2 from the germline V gene are SEHNR and FQNEAQ (reference sequence). In DNA, the CDR3 is TGTGCCAGCAGCTTTACGGGCGGGGGGCGAGATACGCAGTATTTT. It codes for CASSFTGGGRDTQYF. The whole variable domain, filled in from reference TRBV7-9 and TRBJ2-3, reads DTGVSQNPRHKITKRGQNVTFRCDPISEHNRLYWYRQTLGQGPEFLTYFQNEAQLEKSRLLSDRFSAERPKGSFSTLEIQRTEQGDSAMYLCASSFTGGGRDTQYFGPGTRLTVL.

This clonotype was found many times. The chain employs TRBV7-2 and TRBJ2-1; TRBD2 matches at 9 bases. The trim removed 7 bases at V and 6 bases at J, leaving 4 bases unmatched. This CDR3 is 13 amino acids long. Germline loops: CDR1 SGHTA, CDR2 FQGNSA. The CDR3 is CASNGGGANEQFF. CDR3 bases: TGTGCCAGCAATGGCGGGGGGGCCAATGAGCAGTTCTTC.

This clonotype was found a few times. V is TRBV7-2 and J is TRBJ2-3; unclear D gene. The CDR3 has 12 residues. V shed 4 bases and J shed 5 bases, with 7 bases lying between them. Germline V gives CDR1 SGHTA, CDR2 FQGNSA. CDR3 region: CASSSVLDTQYF. DNA for the CDR3: TGTGCCAGCAGCTCTGTTCTAGATACGCAGTATTTT.

This clonotype was detected ten times or more. The chain carries TRBV5-1 and TRBJ1-3; D remains ambiguous. The V and J ends lost 3 bases and 4 bases respectively, with 5 bases between them. Per germline, CDR1 SGHRS and CDR2 YFSETQ. The CDR3 covers 12 residues. CDR3 nucleotide sequence: TGCGCCAGCAGCTCCGAGGGAAACACCATATATTTT. It codes for CASSSEGNTIYF.

This clonotype was seen at least ten times. V usage is TRBV20-1 and J usage is TRBJ2-5, with 12 bases that match TRBD2. CDR3 size: 15 residues. J lost 2 bases, V lost 6 bases, and 7 bases had no gene match. Germline loops: CDR1 DFQATT, CDR2 SNEGSKA (reference sequence). In DNA, the CDR3 is TGCAGTGCAGTAACTAGCGGGGGGATTCAAGAGACCCAGTACTTC. This sequence encodes CSAVTSGGIQETQYF.

This clonotype was recorded only once. The junction differs from germline at one of its ends, possibly a read error. The J gene is TRBJ2-3, the V gene TRBV30; either TRBD1 or TRBD2 may supply D (6 bases each). CDR1 and CDR2 (germline): GTSNPN, SVGIG (reference sequence). The CDR3 sequence is 13 residues long. CDR3 DNA: TGTGCCTGGAGTGTCTGGGGGGCAGAGACGCAGTATTTT. It yields the protein CAWSVWGAETQYF.

This clonotype was detected many times. This chain uses TRBV27 with TRBJ2-1, with D tentatively TRBD1 (6 bases). Trimming left V 8 bases short and J 4 bases short, with 12 bases between. Germline lookup yields CDR1 MNHEY and CDR2 SMNVEV (reference sequence). The CDR3 runs 13 residues. This CDR3 is CASWLQGYNEQFF. CDR3 in DNA: TGTGCCAGCTGGTTACAGGGTTACAATGAGCAGTTCTTC.

The chain links TRBV12-3 or TRBV12-4 to TRBJ2-7; 9 positions agree with TRBD1. V dropped 7 bases and J dropped 6; count of bases not matched to a gene: 10. This CDR3 contains 14 residues. CDR3: CASTRTGEGSEQYF. In DNA form, the CDR3 reads TGTGCCAGCACTAGGACAGGGGAGGGTAGCGAGCAGTACTTC.

The chain uses TRBV4-2 and TRBJ2-1; maybe TRBD1 (6 bases). V gave up 4 bases and J gave up 9 bases, with 22 bases separating them. CDR1 is LGHNA and CDR2 is YNFKEQ in the germline V gene. CDR3 length: 16 residues. CDR3 residues: CASSPAQGSSIGEQFF. In DNA, the CDR3 is TGTGCCAGCAGCCCGGCGCAGGGGTCTTCTATCGGTGAGCAGTTCTTC.

Many counts were recorded for this clonotype. The chain employs TRBV6-5 and TRBJ2-3; D tentatively fits TRBD1 or TRBD2 (5 bases each). Germline assignment: CDR1 MNHEY and CDR2 SVGAGI. V was trimmed by 4 bases and J by 7 bases, leaving 15 bases between them. The CDR3 length is 14 residues. The CDR3 protein is CASSFQGERNTQYF. The CDR3 nucleotides read TGTGCCAGCAGTTTCCAGGGTGAGCGGAATACGCAGTATTTT.

The chain recombines TRBV5-1 with TRBJ1-4, with D possibly TRBD1 on 5 matching bases. V was pared by 3 bases and J by 5 bases, with 14 bases between. Per germline, CDR1 SGHRS and CDR2 YFSETQ. This CDR3 contains 15 residues. Here the CDR3 DNA reads TGCGCCAGCAGCTACCTAGGGGATGGGAATGAAAAACTGTTTTTT. It specifies CASSYLGDGNEKLFF.

The chain recombines TRBV28 with TRBJ1-2; tentatively, D is TRBD1 (5 bases). The V gene's germline CDR1 is MDHEN and CDR2 SYDVKM. V was cut by 3 bases and J by 7 bases, with 18 bases left in between. This CDR3 region has 15 residues. In DNA, the CDR3 is TGTGCCAGCAGTTTGGGGATAGGGGTCTCGGGTGGCTACACCTTC. Translation: CASSLGIGVSGGYTF.

This clonotype was detected many times. The V call is TRBV6-5, the J call TRBJ2-3, with D perhaps matching TRBD2 (5 bases). Germline loops: CDR1 MNHEY, CDR2 SVGAGI. V was pared by 0 bases and J by 1 base, with 11 bases between. This CDR3 region has 16 residues. In DNA, the CDR3 is TGTGCCAGCAGTTACTCGAACGGGCGGGGCACAGATACGCAGTATTTT. As protein: CASSYSNGRGTDTQYF.

This clonotype was detected many times. The gene calls are TRBV20-1 and TRBJ2-4; D possibly corresponds to TRBD2 (6 bases). The CDR3 sequence is 15 residues long. Germline loops: CDR1 DFQATT, CDR2 SNEGSKA (reference sequence). V lost 1 base to trimming and J lost 0 bases, with 10 bases between them. This CDR3 reads CSARGGAGAKNIQYF. CDR3 DNA: TGCAGTGCTAGAGGCGGGGCGGGAGCCAAAAACATTCAGTACTTC.

This clonotype was seen many times. CDR3 amino acids: CASSYRSLAGGISYNEQFF. DNA of the CDR3: TGTGCCAGCAGTTACAGGTCCCTAGCGGGGGGGATAAGCTACAATGAGCAGTTCTTC. The chain recombines TRBV6-2 or TRBV6-3 with TRBJ2-1; TRBD2 matches 12 bases. The ends lost 2 bases at V and 3 bases at J; junction bases unmatched: 11. The CDR3 extends over 19 amino acids. CDR1 and CDR2 from the germline V gene are MNHEY and SVGEGT.

This clonotype was recorded a few times. The rearrangement uses TRBV23-1 and TRBJ2-2; TRBD2 matches at 9 bases. TRBV23-1 is an ORF; its function is uncertain. Unmatched junction bases numbered 12, after V lost 7 bases and J lost 0 bases. CDR3 length equals 18 residues. The CDR3 region is CASTSPSGGNTNTGELFF. DNA of the CDR3: TGCGCCAGCACCTCACCCAGCGGGGGGAATACGAACACCGGGGAGCTGTTTTTT.

The table lists this clonotype with many counts. This rearrangement joins TRBV4-3 to TRBJ2-4, with D maybe TRBD1 (6 bases). Germline V gene data show CDR1 as LGHNA and CDR2 as YSLEER. This CDR3 has 15 amino acids. Trimming removed 2 bases at V and 1 base at J, with 9 bases between. The CDR3 spells CASSQTQGAKNIQYF. CDR3 coding DNA: TGCGCCAGCAGCCAAACCCAGGGGGCCAAAAACATTCAGTACTTC.

This clonotype was picked up many times. V is TRBV4-2 and J is TRBJ2-7; 10 bases align to TRBD1. CDR3 length equals 16 residues. V was clipped by 2 bases and J by 2 bases; unmatched bases: 6. From germline, CDR1 is LGHNA and CDR2 YNFKEQ. The CDR3 bases are TGTGCCAGCAGCCAACTTGCCGGGACAGGGGCCTACGAGCAGTACTTC. Translating gives CASSQLAGTGAYEQYF.